This is a list of T cell receptor beta chains from one sample in a study of T cell responses to AZD1222 COVID-19 vaccine. Data came from immunoSEQ multiplex PCR; TCRdb stores just in-frame clones and leaves some out. The profile shows around 88,000 clones, roughly 90% of them singletons. Specimen: peripheral blood, collected on day 0 of AZD1222 vaccination. These receptor sequences come from an adult in good health. Each CDR3 is given with its conserved first and last residue. A D gene is named only where the DNA matches it firmly. A row's size may be missing; if present it is once, few, many or a size class.

clone_size	v_call	d_call	j_call	cdr3_nt	cdr3_aa
NA	TRBV28	NA	TRBJ1-1	TGTGCCAGCAGTTTAACCCCCTCGCGAGGGAACCCTGAAGCTTTCTTT	CASSLTPSRGNPEAFF
NA	TRBV5-1	NA	TRBJ1-1	TGCGCCAGCAGCTCGGTGGGGAGAGGGGACACTGAAGCTTTCTTT	CASSSVGRGDTEAFF
NA	TRBV11-2	NA	TRBJ2-5	TGTGCCAGCAGGGCCCACCAAGGGGGGGAGACCCAGTACTTC	CASRAHQGGETQYF
NA	TRBV6-5	NA	TRBJ2-7	TGTGCCAGCAGTCAACCGGGAACCTACGAGCAGTACTTC	CASSQPGTYEQYF
NA	TRBV21-1	NA	TRBJ1-4	TGTGCCAGCAGCAAGACCGGGACAGGCTATGAAAAACTGTTTTTT	CASSKTGTGYEKLFF
few	TRBV18	NA	TRBJ1-4	TGTGCCAGCTCACCACCTGCGAGCGCAACTAATGAAAAACTGTTTTTT	CASSPPASATNEKLFF
NA	TRBV2	NA	TRBJ1-5	TGTGCCAGCAGTGAGTGGGGGGCTAGCAATCAGCCCCAGCATTTT	CASSEWGASNQPQHF
NA	TRBV7-3	NA	TRBJ1-1	TGTGCCAGCAGCTCCCAGGAGGACACTGAAGCTTTCTTT	CASSSQEDTEAFF
NA	TRBV11-2	NA	TRBJ2-3	TGTGCCAGCAGCTCATTAGCGGCCTTAAGCACAGATACGCAGTATTTT	CASSSLAALSTDTQYF
NA	TRBV6-1	TRBD2	TRBJ2-7	TGTGCCAGCAGTGAACTAGCGGGGTACGAGCAGTACTTC	CASSELAGYEQYF
NA	TRBV27	NA	TRBJ1-5	TGTGCCAGCAGGGTGGCAGGGAGGGGTCAGCCCCAGCATTTT	CASRVAGRGQPQHF
NA	TRBV12-3/TRBV12-4	NA	TRBJ2-1	TGTGCCAGCAGTCCTTCTCCGGGACCCCAGCAGTTCTTC	CASSPSPGPQQFF
once	TRBV27	TRBD1	TRBJ1-6	TGTGCCAGCCAAGACAGGGGAGGAAATAACTCACCCCTCCACTTT	CASQDRGGNNSPLHF
few	TRBV7-9	TRBD1	TRBJ1-6	TGTGCCAGCAGCCGGATGGGGCAGGGGGCTTCACCCCTCCACTTT	CASSRMGQGASPLHF
NA	TRBV19	NA	TRBJ2-2	TGTGCCAGTAGTCCTCCGGCGGACACACGCGGGGAGCTGTTTTTT	CASSPPADTRGELFF
once	TRBV19	TRBD1	TRBJ2-7	TGTGCCAGTAGTGTAAACCGGGACAGGTTTTTCTTC	CASSVNRDRFFF
NA	TRBV20-1	TRBD2	TRBJ2-1	TGCAGTGCTAGTCCCTGGGGCGGGAGCTCCTACAATGAGCAGTTCTTC	CSASPWGGSSYNEQFF
NA	TRBV28	NA	TRBJ2-7	TGTGCCAGCAGTTCCCTCGGGAGCTCCTACGAGCAGTACTTC	CASSSLGSSYEQYF
NA	TRBV9	NA	TRBJ2-2	TGTGCCAGCAGCCCTCCCACCAGGACCGGGGAGCTGTTTTTT	CASSPPTRTGELFF
once	TRBV4-3	NA	TRBJ2-3	TGCGCCAGCAGCCAAGACGGGGACCTCACTAGTACGCAGTATTTT	CASSQDGDLTSTQYF
NA	TRBV5-4	NA	TRBJ2-7	TGTGCCAGCAGCTTGATCGGTCAGGCCTCCTACGAGCAGTACTTC	CASSLIGQASYEQYF
NA	TRBV28	NA	TRBJ1-5	TGTGCCAGCAGTCGGGACAGCAATCAGCCCCAGCATTTT	CASSRDSNQPQHF
NA	TRBV13	NA	TRBJ2-1	TGTGCCAGCAGCTTGACAGGGAGGACCTACAATGAGCAGTTCTTC	CASSLTGRTYNEQFF
NA	TRBV6-6	NA	TRBJ2-1	TGTGCCAGCACCCCCCGCAGCTACAATGAGCAGTTCTTC	CASTPRSYNEQFF
once	TRBV5-6	NA	TRBJ2-7	TGTGCCAGCAGCGGGGCTAGCGAGAACTACGAGCAGTACTTC	CASSGASENYEQYF
NA	TRBV30	TRBD2	TRBJ2-7	TGTGCCTGGAGGGAACTAGCGGGAGTAGGCGAGCAGTACTTC	CAWRELAGVGEQYF
NA	TRBV3-1/TRBV3-2	TRBD2	TRBJ2-1	TGTGCCAGCAGCCTTAGCGGGAGGCACTACAATGAGCAGTTCTTC	CASSLSGRHYNEQFF
NA	TRBV7-2	NA	TRBJ2-7	TGTGCCAGCAGCTTAGGCGGGGCAGTCCAGTACGAGCAGTACTTC	CASSLGGAVQYEQYF
once	TRBV28	NA	TRBJ2-7	TGTGCCAGTCTCAGACCTTTCTACGAGCAGTACTTC	CASLRPFYEQYF
NA	TRBV28	TRBD1	TRBJ1-4	TGTGCCAGCAGCCCAAGACAGGGGAAAGGCGAAGAAAAACTGTTTTTT	CASSPRQGKGEEKLFF
NA	TRBV5-1	TRBD2	TRBJ2-1	TGCGCCACTCAAAGGGTTACTAGCGGGAGTATGAATGAGCAGTTCTTC	CATQRVTSGSMNEQFF